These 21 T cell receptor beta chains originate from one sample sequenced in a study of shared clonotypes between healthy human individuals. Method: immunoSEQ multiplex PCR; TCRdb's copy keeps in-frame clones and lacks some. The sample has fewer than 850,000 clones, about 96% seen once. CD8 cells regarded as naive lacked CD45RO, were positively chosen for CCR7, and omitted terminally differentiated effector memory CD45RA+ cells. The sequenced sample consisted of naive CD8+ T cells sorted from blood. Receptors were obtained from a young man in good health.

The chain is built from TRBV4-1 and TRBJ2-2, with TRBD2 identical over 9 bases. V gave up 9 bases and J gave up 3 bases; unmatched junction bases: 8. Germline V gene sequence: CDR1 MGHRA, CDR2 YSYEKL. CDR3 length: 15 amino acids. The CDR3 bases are TGCGCCAGACCTGTAGCGGGAGTTCACACCGGGGAGCTGTTTTTT. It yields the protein CARPVAGVHTGELFF.

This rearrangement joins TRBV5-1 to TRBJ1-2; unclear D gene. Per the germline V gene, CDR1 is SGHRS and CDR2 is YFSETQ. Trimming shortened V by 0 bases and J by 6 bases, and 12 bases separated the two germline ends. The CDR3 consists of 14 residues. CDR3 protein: CASSLVGRAHGYTF. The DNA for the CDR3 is TGCGCCAGCAGCTTGGTGGGGAGGGCCCATGGCTACACCTTC. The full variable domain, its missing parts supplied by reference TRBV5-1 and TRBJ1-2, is KAGVTQTPRYLIKTRGQQVTLSCSPISGHRSVSWYQQTPGQGLQFLFEYFSETQRNKGNFPGRFSGRQFSNSRSEMNVSTLELGDSALYLCASSLVGRAHGYTFGSGTRLTVV.

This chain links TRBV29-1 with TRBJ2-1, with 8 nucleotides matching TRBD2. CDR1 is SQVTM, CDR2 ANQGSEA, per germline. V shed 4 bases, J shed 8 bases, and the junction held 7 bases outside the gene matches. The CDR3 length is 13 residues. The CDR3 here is CSVVGTSGDEQFF. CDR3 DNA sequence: TGCAGCGTTGTCGGGACTAGTGGCGATGAGCAGTTCTTC.

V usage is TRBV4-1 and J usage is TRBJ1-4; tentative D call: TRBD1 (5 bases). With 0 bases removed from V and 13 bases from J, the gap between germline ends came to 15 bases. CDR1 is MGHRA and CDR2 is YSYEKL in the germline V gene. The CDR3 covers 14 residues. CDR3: CASSQDQGTLGLFF. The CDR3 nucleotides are TGCGCCAGCAGCCAAGATCAGGGAACCCTGGGACTGTTTTTT.

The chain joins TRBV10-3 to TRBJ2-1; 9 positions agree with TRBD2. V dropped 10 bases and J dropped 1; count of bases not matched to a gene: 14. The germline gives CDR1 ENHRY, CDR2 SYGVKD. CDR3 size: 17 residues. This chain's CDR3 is CATRVVAGDRSYNEQFF. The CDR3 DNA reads TGTGCCACCAGGGTGGTAGCGGGAGATAGGTCCTACAATGAGCAGTTCTTC.

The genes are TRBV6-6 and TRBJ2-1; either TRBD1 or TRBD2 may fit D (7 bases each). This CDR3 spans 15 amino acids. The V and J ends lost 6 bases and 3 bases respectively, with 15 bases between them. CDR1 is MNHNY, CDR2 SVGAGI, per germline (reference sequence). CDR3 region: CASSQGGRNYNEQFF. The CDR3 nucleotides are TGTGCCAGCAGCCAGGGGGGGAGAAACTACAATGAGCAGTTCTTC.

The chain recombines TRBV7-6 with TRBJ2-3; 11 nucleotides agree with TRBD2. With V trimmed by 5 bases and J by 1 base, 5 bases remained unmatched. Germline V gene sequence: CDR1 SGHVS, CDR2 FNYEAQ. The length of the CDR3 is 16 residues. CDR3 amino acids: CASSLRGLAGTDTQYF. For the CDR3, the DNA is TGTGCCAGCAGCCTGCGGGGACTAGCGGGCACAGATACGCAGTATTTT.

The CDR3 spells CASSERGNEQFF. The CDR3, as DNA: TGTGCCAGCAGCGAAAGGGGAAATGAGCAGTTCTTC. The J gene is TRBJ2-1, the V gene TRBV7-3; maybe TRBD1 (5 bases). The CDR3 runs 12 residues. CDR1 SGHTA and CDR2 FQGTGA come from the germline V gene. V gave up 5 bases and J gave up 7 bases, with 9 bases separating them.

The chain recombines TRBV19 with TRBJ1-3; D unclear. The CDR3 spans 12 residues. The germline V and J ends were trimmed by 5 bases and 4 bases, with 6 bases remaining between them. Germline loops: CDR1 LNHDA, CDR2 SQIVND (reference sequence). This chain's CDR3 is CASSQDGNTIYF. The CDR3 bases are TGTGCCAGTAGTCAGGACGGAAACACCATATATTTT.

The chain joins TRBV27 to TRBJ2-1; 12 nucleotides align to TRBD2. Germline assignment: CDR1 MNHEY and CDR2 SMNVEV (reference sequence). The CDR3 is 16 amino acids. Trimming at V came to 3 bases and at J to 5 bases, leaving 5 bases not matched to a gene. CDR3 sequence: CASSFIGLAGNNEQFF. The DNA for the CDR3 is TGTGCCAGCAGTTTCATTGGACTAGCGGGAAACAATGAGCAGTTCTTC.

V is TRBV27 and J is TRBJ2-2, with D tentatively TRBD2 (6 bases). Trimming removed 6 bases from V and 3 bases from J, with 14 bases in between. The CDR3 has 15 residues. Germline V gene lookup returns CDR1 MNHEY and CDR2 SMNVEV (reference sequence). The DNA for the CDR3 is TGTGCCAGCAGCCTTCGAGGGGACTACACCGGGGAGCTGTTTTTT. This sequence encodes CASSLRGDYTGELFF.

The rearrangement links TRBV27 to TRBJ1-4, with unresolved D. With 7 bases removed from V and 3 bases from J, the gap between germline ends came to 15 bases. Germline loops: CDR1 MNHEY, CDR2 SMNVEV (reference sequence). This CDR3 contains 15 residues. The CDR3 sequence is CASTDPRVANEKLFF. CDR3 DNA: TGTGCCAGCACCGACCCGCGGGTGGCTAATGAAAAACTGTTTTTT.

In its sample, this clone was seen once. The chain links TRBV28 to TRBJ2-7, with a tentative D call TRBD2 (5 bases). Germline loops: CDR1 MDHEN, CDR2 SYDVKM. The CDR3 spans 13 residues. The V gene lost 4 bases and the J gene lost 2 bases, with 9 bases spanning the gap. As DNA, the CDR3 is TGTGCCAGCAGTTACGGGATCACCTACGAGCAGTACTTC. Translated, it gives CASSYGITYEQYF.

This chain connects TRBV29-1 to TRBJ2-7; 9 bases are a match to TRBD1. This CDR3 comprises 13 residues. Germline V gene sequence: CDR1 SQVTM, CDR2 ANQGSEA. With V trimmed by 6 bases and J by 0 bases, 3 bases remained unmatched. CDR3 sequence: CSVTGGNSYEQYF. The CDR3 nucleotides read TGCAGCGTGACAGGGGGGAACTCCTACGAGCAGTACTTC.

CDR3 loop: CASSSPGQGDYEQYF. The DNA for the CDR3 is TGTGCCAGCAGCTCCCCGGGACAGGGGGATTACGAGCAGTACTTC. The rearrangement uses TRBV11-2 and TRBJ2-7; 11 bases are shared with TRBD1. V gave up 4 bases and J gave up 4 bases; unmatched junction bases: 6. The length of the CDR3 is 15 residues. The germline V gene has CDR1 SGHAT and CDR2 FQNNGV. The full variable domain, in which reference TRBV11-2 and TRBJ2-7 provide the parts outside the CDR3, is EAGVAQSPRYKIIEKRQSVAFWCNPISGHATLYWYQQILGQGPKLLIQFQNNGVVDDSQLPKDRFSAERLKGVDSTLKIQPAKLEDSAVYLCASSSPGQGDYEQYFGPGTRLTVT.

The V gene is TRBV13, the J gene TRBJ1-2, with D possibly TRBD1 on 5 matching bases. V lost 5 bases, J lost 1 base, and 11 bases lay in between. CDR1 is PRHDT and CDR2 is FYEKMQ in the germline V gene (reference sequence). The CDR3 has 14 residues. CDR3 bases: TGTGCCAGCAGCCGGGGTGGGGGTAACTATGGCTACACCTTC. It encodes CASSRGGGNYGYTF.

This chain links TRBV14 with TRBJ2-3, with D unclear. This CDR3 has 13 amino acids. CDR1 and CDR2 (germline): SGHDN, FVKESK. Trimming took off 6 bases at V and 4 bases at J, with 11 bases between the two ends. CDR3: CASSSVASDTQYF. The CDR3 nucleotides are TGTGCCAGCAGTTCGGTAGCATCAGATACGCAGTATTTT.

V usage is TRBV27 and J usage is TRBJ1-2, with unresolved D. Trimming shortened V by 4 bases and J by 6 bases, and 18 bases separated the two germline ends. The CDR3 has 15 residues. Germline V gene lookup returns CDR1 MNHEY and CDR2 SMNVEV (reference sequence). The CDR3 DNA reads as TGTGCCAGCAGTTATTCCCGGCCAAGCCCCGATGGCTACACCTTC. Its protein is CASSYSRPSPDGYTF.

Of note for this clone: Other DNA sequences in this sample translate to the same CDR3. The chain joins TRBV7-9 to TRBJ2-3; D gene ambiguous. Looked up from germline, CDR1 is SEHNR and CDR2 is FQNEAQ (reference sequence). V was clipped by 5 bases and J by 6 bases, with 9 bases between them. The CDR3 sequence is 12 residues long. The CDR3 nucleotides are TGTGCCAGCAGCCTCGTGGCGGATACGCAGTATTTT. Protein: CASSLVADTQYF. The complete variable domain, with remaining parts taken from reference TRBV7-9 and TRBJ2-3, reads DTGVSQNPRHKITKRGQNVTFRCDPISEHNRLYWYRQTLGQGPEFLTYFQNEAQLEKSRLLSDRFSAERPKGSFSTLEIQRTEQGDSAMYLCASSLVADTQYFGPGTRLTVL.

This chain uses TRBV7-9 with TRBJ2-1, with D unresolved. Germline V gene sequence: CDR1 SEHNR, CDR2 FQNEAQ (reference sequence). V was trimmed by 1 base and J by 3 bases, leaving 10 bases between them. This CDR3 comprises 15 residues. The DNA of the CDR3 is TGTGCCAGCAGCTTAGAGGCAGGCCACTACAATGAGCAGTTCTTC. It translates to CASSLEAGHYNEQFF.

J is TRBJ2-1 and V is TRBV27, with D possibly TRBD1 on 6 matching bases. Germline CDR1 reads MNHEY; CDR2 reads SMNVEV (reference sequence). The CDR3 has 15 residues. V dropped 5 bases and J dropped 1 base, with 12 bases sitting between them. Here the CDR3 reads CASSVTGTSYNEQFF. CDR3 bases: TGTGCCAGCAGTGTTACAGGGACATCCTACAATGAGCAGTTCTTC.